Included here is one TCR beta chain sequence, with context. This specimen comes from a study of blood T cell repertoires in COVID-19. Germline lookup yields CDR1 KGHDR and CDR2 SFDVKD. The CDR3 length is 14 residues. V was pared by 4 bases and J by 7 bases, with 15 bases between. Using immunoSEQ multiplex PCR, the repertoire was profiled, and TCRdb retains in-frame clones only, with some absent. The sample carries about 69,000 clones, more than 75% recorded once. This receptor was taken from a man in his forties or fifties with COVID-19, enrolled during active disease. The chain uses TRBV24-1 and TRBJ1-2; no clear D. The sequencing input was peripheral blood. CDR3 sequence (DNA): TGTGCCACCAGTGAGGCCACAGTTTTCGGTGGCTACACCTTC. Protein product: CATSEATVFGGYTF.